This passage covers 13 T cell receptor beta chains from one sample sequenced in a study of response to subunit inactivated influenza vaccine. TCRdb re-called the RT-PCR reads with MiXCR, one entry per CDR3 protein. Here the sample spans 500,000 to 600,000 distinct CDR3 sequences, 16% being singletons. The sequenced sample was CD4+ T cells sorted from PBMCs, obtained less than 25 months after vaccination. These receptors all come from a man between 50 and 75 years old who received an inactivated influenza vaccine.

The rearrangement joins TRBV28 to TRBJ2-1, with TRBD2 matching over 9 bases. The length of the CDR3 is 15 residues. The V and J ends lost 2 bases and 8 bases, in that order; junction bases with no gene match: 7. Germline assignment: CDR1 MDHEN and CDR2 SYDVKM. In DNA, the CDR3 is TGTGCCAGCAGTTTAGTGGCGGGGGGGCCCCATGAGCAGTTCTTC. Its translation is CASSLVAGGPHEQFF.

This clonotype was counted ten times or more. V and J are TRBV24-1 and TRBJ1-2; D is undetermined. CDR3 length: 12 residues. Trimming pared 3 bases from V and 8 bases from J, leaving 9 bases between. Germline loops: CDR1 KGHDR, CDR2 SFDVKD. The CDR3 DNA is TGTGCCACCAGTGATCCCCTGCGGGGCTACACCTTC. Protein sequence: CATSDPLRGYTF.

This clonotype was seen at least ten times. CDR3 protein: CAWSPGDSNQPQHF. The CDR3 DNA is TGTGCCTGGAGCCCGGGTGATAGCAATCAGCCCCAGCATTTT. The chain combines TRBV30 with TRBJ1-5; no reliable D call. Germline V CDR1 and CDR2: GTSNPN, SVGIG (reference sequence). This CDR3 spans 14 amino acids. The V gene lost 3 bases and the J gene lost 0 bases, with 9 bases spanning the gap.

V and J are TRBV24-1 and TRBJ2-7, with TRBD1 as a possible D gene (6 bases). V was cut by 5 bases and J by 2 bases, with 12 bases left in between. Germline lookup yields CDR1 KGHDR and CDR2 SFDVKD. CDR3 length: 14 residues. DNA of the CDR3: TGTGCCACCAGTGGAACAGGGCGAACCTACGAGCAGTACTTC. Translated, it gives CATSGTGRTYEQYF.

This rearrangement joins TRBV5-1 to TRBJ2-7; 12 nucleotides align to TRBD2. This CDR3 contains 15 residues. The V gene end was trimmed by 3 bases and the J gene end by 4 bases; junction bases not matched to a gene: 5. The germline V gene has CDR1 SGHRS and CDR2 YFSETQ. The DNA of the CDR3 is TGCGCCAGCAGCTCTGGACTAGCGGGAACTTACGAGCAGTACTTC. The encoded protein is CASSSGLAGTYEQYF. The variable domain in full, with the rest retrieved from reference TRBV5-1 and TRBJ2-7, is KAGVTQTPRYLIKTRGQQVTLSCSPISGHRSVSWYQQTPGQGLQFLFEYFSETQRNKGNFPGRFSGRQFSNSRSEMNVSTLELGDSALYLCASSSGLAGTYEQYFGPGTRLTVT.

This clonotype was counted a few times. The chain couples TRBV7-2 to TRBJ2-3, with TRBD2 matching over 13 bases. The CDR3 totals 16 residues. Trimming removed 5 bases from V and 3 bases from J; junction bases left unmatched: 5. Germline V gene lookup returns CDR1 SGHTA and CDR2 FQGNSA. DNA of the CDR3: TGTGCCAGCAGCAGGACTAGCGGGAGTTGGACAGATACGCAGTATTTT. This translates into CASSRTSGSWTDTQYF.

This rearrangement joins TRBV20-1 to TRBJ2-7; 7 bases are a match to TRBD1. The CDR3 consists of 12 residues. CDR1 and CDR2 from the germline V gene are DFQATT and SNEGSKA (reference sequence). With 5 bases clipped from V and 6 bases from J, the junction kept 7 bases outside the gene matches. CDR3 region: CSALPRGREQYF. The DNA of the CDR3 is TGCAGTGCTCTCCCTAGGGGGCGCGAGCAGTACTTC.

The CDR3 region is CSARPLVVGANEQFF. The CDR3 nucleotides read TGCAGTGCTAGGCCCCTAGTCGTGGGGGCTAATGAGCAGTTCTTC. The chain has TRBV20-1 and TRBJ2-1; D is perhaps TRBD1 (6 bases). CDR3 length: 15 amino acids. Germline CDR1 and CDR2: DFQATT and SNEGSKA (reference sequence). The V end lost 3 bases, the J end lost 7 bases, and 19 bases lay between the germline ends.

The rearrangement joins TRBV5-1 to TRBJ2-1; D tentatively reads TRBD1 or TRBD2 (6 bases each). Germline V CDR1 and CDR2: SGHRS, YFSETQ. The CDR3 runs to 15 residues. V was cut by 0 bases and J by 7 bases, with 14 bases left in between. Written as DNA, the CDR3 is TGCGCCAGCAGCTTGGCCGGGGGCAGGGTAAATGAGCAGTTCTTC. It is translated as CASSLAGGRVNEQFF.

There are many counts of this clonotype. This chain connects TRBV12-3 or TRBV12-4 to TRBJ1-1; D uncertain. The germline V and J ends were trimmed by 7 bases and 0 bases, with 6 bases remaining between them. This CDR3 comprises 12 residues. The CDR3 loop reads CASKPLNTEAFF. The CDR3 region has the DNA TGTGCCAGCAAACCTTTGAACACTGAAGCTTTCTTT.

This clonotype has only a few counts. The chain recombines TRBV6-5 with TRBJ2-5; TRBD2 aligns across 7 bases. The CDR3 has 14 amino acids. V gave up 2 bases and J gave up 0 bases; unmatched junction bases: 0. CDR1 and CDR2 (germline): MNHEY, SVGAGI. CDR3 amino acids: CASSYRGDQETQYF. The CDR3, as DNA: TGTGCCAGCAGTTACCGGGGGGACCAAGAGACCCAGTACTTC.

This clonotype has a handful of counts. The chain recombines TRBV20-1 with TRBJ2-7; 8 bases align to TRBD2. V trimming: 3 bases; J trimming: 3 bases; junction bases outside the gene matches: 4. Germline V CDR1 and CDR2: DFQATT, SNEGSKA (reference sequence). This CDR3 region has 13 residues. CDR3 in amino acids: CSARLLAGYEQYF. The CDR3 DNA reads TGCAGTGCTAGGCTTCTAGCGGGCTACGAGCAGTACTTC.

The genes are TRBV6-1 and TRBJ2-2; D unresolved. The germline CDR1 and CDR2 sequences are MNHNS and SASEGT. The CDR3 contains 13 residues. V was cut by 5 bases and J by 1 base, with 5 bases left in between. Written as DNA, the CDR3 is TGTGCCAGCAGTCAGCAGAACACCGGGGAGCTGTTTTTT. Translating gives CASSQQNTGELFF.